This T cell receptor (beta chain) was identified in a study of cytomegalovirus exposure and HLA in healthy donors (dated by TCRdb to between 2016 and 2019). At the level of the whole study: In an earlier analysis of around 540 of the donors, less than 350 Gb of sequence data and some 100 million unique TCR beta sequences from 180 million or so T cells were reported. An early release covering about 600 HLA-typed donors comprised about 300 gigabases of sequencing data and 65 million to 100 million unique TCR sequences. Of the 300 to 450 genotyped donors, less than 90% were placed in the genetic ancestry cluster associated with self-reported Caucasian donors. The aim of the study was to test whether cataloging public T cell receptors could identify signatures of past pathogen exposure. The T cell repertoires of under 750 subjects were profiled by immunosequencing and related to cytomegalovirus serostatus. Along with the approximately 650-subject first cohort, a separate validation cohort of 120 different subjects was used. To predict cytomegalovirus infection status, the study brought together high-throughput TCR immunosequencing, statistical association of individual TCRs with disease status, and machine learning. A later analysis re-examined previously published TCR beta repertoires from around 670 donors and added high-resolution HLA genotyping to investigate patterns of TCR occurrence. In the later analysis, no new phenotypic data were used to find candidate immune exposures; instead, reliance was placed on TCR beta sequences and their occurrence across donors. An earlier analysis of roughly 600 of the donors used high-throughput TCR beta sequencing to judge whether each TCR beta V gene segment behaved as functional or pseudogenic. Alongside the repertoire data, information on donor age, sex, ethnicity and CMV serostatus was compiled. A later genetic analysis took genome-wide SNP genotypes for about 65% of the 666 donors and used that subset as a discovery cohort. Every discovery cohort repertoire had been produced on one sequencing platform. Both class I and class II loci were covered by HLA typing, at four-digit resolution. Typing coverage varied by locus: roughly 620-640 donors for A, B, C, DRB1 and DQB1; more than 500 for DQA1; about 570 for DPA1; under 490 for DPB1. Roughly five DR-DQ haplotypes were handled as single units for association and clustering, since linkage in the cohort was strong. Among about 400 genotyped donors of the cohort, an average of around 220,000 unique TCR beta nucleotide sequences was sequenced per donor, of which about 18% were non-productive. Paper-wide results and their limitations: According to a later analysis, TCR association rates differed among HLA loci, with DRB1 alleles showing the most associated TCRs and HLA-C alleles showing the fewest. V-gene and J-gene trimming of TCR beta chains was associated with a missense DCLRE1C variant in a later genetic analysis, and the association was replicated in an independent cohort. A few of the identified cytomegalovirus-associated TCR beta chains were confirmed in vitro to be specific for cytomegalovirus antigens. Strong co-occurrence of HLA alleles, especially DR and DQ, made assigning TCR associations to individual alleles difficult. The sequencing pipeline was judged likely to have produced a cluster of highly shared sequence variants as a technical artifact. Because counts were too low, seventeen rarely observed V segments, including chromosome 9 orphons, were left out of the earlier analysis of 587 of the donors. A further reported finding was that TCR beta sequences accurately predicted the HLA-A and HLA-B alleles for most subjects in the first cohort. According to a later analysis, parvovirus B19, influenza, CMV and Epstein-Barr virus appeared linked to several top co-occurrence clusters. An earlier analysis of roughly 570 of the donors showed that most TCR beta V segments appeared in productive rearrangements either about 87% or about 30% of the time, which broadly matched IMGT annotations. It was suggested by the authors that the approach could potentially be generalized to other disease states and immunological phenotypes. A later analysis found that HLA-associated TCR beta chains were more clonally expanded and had lower generation probabilities than equally common non-associated chains. Because some donors lacked HLA typing at each locus, the association tests relied only on the typed subset. The study gave a list of about 150 TCR beta chains associated with cytomegalovirus. A later analysis associated roughly 17,000 TCR beta sequences with specific HLA alleles at a false discovery rate of 0.05. Some IMGT-functional V segments, including TRBV6-2 and TRBV6-3, could not be told apart with the 87-base-pair reads, so those segments were excluded. Correlated functional status among segregating V segments might be attributable to linkage disequilibrium, but an unknown experimental factor could not be ruled out. Across donors, most TCR sequences were observed very rarely, whereas some public TCRs were present in many individuals. A later genetic analysis reported fewer N-insertions in productive TCRs among donors in an Asian-associated ancestry cluster than the roughly 620-donor mean. The classifier was reported to diagnose cytomegalovirus status with high specificity and sensitivity in both the original and validation cohorts. Roughly uniform sequencing depth across donors was assumed in presence/absence analyses, although this assumption may not hold. According to a later analysis, most CMV-associated TCR beta chains appeared to be HLA-restricted, and the HLA associations seemed to be driven largely by CMV exposure. The cohort was sequenced for TCR beta chains only, and without alpha or paired-chain data the features that could be detected were limited. Immune exposure information for the cohort was limited to CMV serostatus.

About this clone: What this receptor recognizes is not known. Base qualities are not at hand, and no much larger clone is one base apart.

As encoded in the germline V gene (reference sequence), CDR1 is LNHDA while CDR2 is SQIVND. V is cut back by 2 bases and J by 1 base, with 9 bases in the junction unmatched. The CDR3 holds 18 amino acids from the cysteine to the phenylalanine. Only the CDR3 DNA is retained, 54 bases long and in frame from the first base. In total, 500 to 700 healthy bone marrow donors made up the cohort. Cohort members were all nominally healthy when sampled, although unrecorded immune exposures were likely present. The donor tested CMV seropositive and was one of the 289 seropositive cohort members. A peripheral blood sample was provided by each donor, and peripheral blood mononuclear cells were used for TCR beta sequencing. The Qiagen DNeasy Blood Extraction Kit was used to extract genomic DNA from the blood cell samples. The library was prepared using the immunoSEQ multiplex PCR assay. A mixture of 60 forward primers for TCR Vbeta segments and 13 reverse primers for TCR Jbeta segments was used in the multiplex PCR. The CDR3 region of rearranged TCR beta genes was amplified from genomic DNA by a multiplex PCR assay. The amplified TCR beta libraries were sequenced on the Illumina HiSeq System as 87-base-pair reads. Regarding the original processing steps: A later analysis counted tens of millions of unique TCR beta chains across the 700 or so repertoires, and roughly 10 million of these chains were shared by at least two donors. A nearest-neighbor algorithm error-corrected the raw reads and collapsed the reads into unique sequences, merging closely related sequences to remove PCR and sequencing errors. To assign V, D and J gene segments, CDR3 sequences were aligned to IMGT reference sequences. For a sequence to be retained, a match of at least six nucleotides to both a V gene segment and a J gene segment was required. Rearrangements were called productive when the CDR3 lacked stop codons and stayed in frame with V and J; all others were non-productive. CDR3 was defined by IMGT convention, running from the second conserved V-encoded cysteine to the conserved J-encoded phenylalanine. The earlier analysis of a few hundred of the donors excluded sequences that lacked an unambiguous match to a single V gene segment. An earlier analysis of about 600 of the donors called V segments functional above 56.7% productive rearrangements and segregating when the between-donor standard deviation exceeded 5%. A statistical classification framework was developed to diagnose cytomegalovirus status using the catalog of TCR beta chain sequences. In a later analysis, TCR nucleotide sequences were compared against IMGT/GENE-DB human TR gene sequences so that V and J genes could be assigned. In a later analysis, CDR3 sequences and most-parsimonious VDJ recombination scenarios were assigned using the TCRdist pipeline. A later analysis defined each TCR beta chain by its CDR3 amino acid sequence plus V-gene family, and excluded reads lacking a unique V-gene family. To address suspected cross-contamination and a sequencing artifact, a later analysis removed over 500 highly shared, low-generation-probability nucleotide sequences. A later analysis calculated a clonal expansion index for each public chain from normalized within-repertoire ranks of inferred template counts. A later analysis computed generation probabilities with a VDJ recombination model fitted to out-of-frame rearrangements, and checked the results against IGoR. A later analysis scored TCR-TCR, TCR-HLA and TCR-CMV co-occurrence with hypergeometric tests, applying a repertoire-size bias correction to TCR pairs. To estimate false discovery rates, a later analysis permuted the HLA or CMV assignments 20 times. In a later analysis, co-occurring TCRs were grouped with DBSCAN, and TCRdist sequence similarity was added when clustering was performed within HLA-allele-positive subsets. For co-occurrence clustering, repertoires with fewer than 30,000 or more than 120,000 public chains were excluded, along with roughly five repertoires with anomalous nucleotide sharing. As stored in TCRdb, this immuneACCESS dataset retains in-frame rearrangements with V and J assigned. A fraction of the clones does not appear; measured against another copy, unresolved V genes explain less than half of the discrepancy, and the remainder lacks a known reason. V and J calls and clone size are those listed in that table; D and trimming were worked out from the DNA. The table for this sample lists fewer than 250,000 clones; 82% of them were counted only once. The ten largest clones take up about 6% of the sample.

The material sequenced was PBMCs. The chain was built from TRBV19 and TRBJ2-1; TRBD2 agrees with 9 junctional bases. This TCR came from a man in his forties in good health and CMV-seropositive. The nucleotide sequence reads TGTGCCAGTAGTATATCGGGCCCGGCGGGAGGGTCCTACAATGAGCAGTTCTTC. Translated, this is CASSISGPAGGSYNEQFF.